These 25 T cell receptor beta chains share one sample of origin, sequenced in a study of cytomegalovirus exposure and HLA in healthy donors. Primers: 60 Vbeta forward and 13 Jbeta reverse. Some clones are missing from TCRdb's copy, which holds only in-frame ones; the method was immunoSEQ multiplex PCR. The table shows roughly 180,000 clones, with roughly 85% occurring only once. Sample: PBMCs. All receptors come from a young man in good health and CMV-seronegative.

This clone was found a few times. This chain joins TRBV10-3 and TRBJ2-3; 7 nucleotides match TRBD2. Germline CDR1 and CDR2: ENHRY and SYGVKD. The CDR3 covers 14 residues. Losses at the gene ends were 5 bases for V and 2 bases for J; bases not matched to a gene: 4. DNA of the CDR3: TGTGCCATCAGTCCGGGACTACCCACAGATACGCAGTATTTT. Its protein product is CAISPGLPTDTQYF.

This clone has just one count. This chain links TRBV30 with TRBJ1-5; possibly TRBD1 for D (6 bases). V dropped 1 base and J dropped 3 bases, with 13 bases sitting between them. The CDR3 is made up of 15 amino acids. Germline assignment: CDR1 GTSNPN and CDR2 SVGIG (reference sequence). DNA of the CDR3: TGTGCCTGGAGTGAAGGGGGACAACTCAATCAGCCCCAGCATTTT. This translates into CAWSEGGQLNQPQHF.

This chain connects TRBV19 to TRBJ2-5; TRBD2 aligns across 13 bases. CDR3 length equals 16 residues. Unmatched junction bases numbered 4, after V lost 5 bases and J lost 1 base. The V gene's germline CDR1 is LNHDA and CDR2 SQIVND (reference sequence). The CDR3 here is CASSQGLAGFQETQYF. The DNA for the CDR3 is TGTGCCAGTAGTCAGGGACTAGCGGGATTCCAAGAGACCCAGTACTTC. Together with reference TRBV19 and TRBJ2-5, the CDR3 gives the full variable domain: DGGITQSPKYLFRKEGQNVTLSCEQNLNHDAMYWYRQDPGQGLRLIYYSQIVNDFQKGDIAEGYSVSREKKESFPLTVTSAQKNPTAFYLCASSQGLAGFQETQYFGPGTRLLVL.

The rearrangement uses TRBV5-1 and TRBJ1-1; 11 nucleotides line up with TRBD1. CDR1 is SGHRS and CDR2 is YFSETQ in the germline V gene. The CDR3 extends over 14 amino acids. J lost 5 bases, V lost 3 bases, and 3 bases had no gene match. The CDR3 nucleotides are TGCGCCAGCAGCTATGGACAGGGGGCTACTGAAGCTTTCTTT. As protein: CASSYGQGATEAFF.

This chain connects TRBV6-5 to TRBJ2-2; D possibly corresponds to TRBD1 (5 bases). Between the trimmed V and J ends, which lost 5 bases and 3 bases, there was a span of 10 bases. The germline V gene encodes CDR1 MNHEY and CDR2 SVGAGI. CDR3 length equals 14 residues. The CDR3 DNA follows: TGTGCCAGCAGTCCGACAGACTACACCGGGGAGCTGTTTTTT. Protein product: CASSPTDYTGELFF.

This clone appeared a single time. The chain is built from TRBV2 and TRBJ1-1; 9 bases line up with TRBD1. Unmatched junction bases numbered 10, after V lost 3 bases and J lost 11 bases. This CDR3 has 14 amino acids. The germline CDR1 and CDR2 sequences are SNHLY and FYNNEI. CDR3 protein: CASSDQTGGYLAFF. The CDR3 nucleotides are TGTGCCAGCAGTGACCAGACAGGGGGGTATCTGGCTTTCTTT.

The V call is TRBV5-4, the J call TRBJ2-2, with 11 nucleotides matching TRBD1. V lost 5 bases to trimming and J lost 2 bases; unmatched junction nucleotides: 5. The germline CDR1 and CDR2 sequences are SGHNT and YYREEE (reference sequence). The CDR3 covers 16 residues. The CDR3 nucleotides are TGTGCCAGCAGTGGACAGGGGGCCGCTAACACCGGGGAGCTGTTTTTT. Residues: CASSGQGAANTGELFF.

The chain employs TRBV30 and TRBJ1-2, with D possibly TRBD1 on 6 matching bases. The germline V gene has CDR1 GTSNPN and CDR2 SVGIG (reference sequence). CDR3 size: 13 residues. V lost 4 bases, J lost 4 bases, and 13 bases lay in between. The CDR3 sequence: CAWTRDTRYGYTF. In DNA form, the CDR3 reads TGTGCCTGGACTCGGGACACCCGCTATGGCTACACCTTC. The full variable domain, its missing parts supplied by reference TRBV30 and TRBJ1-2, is SQTIHQWPATLVQPVGSPLSLECTVEGTSNPNLYWYRQAAGRGLQLLFYSVGIGQISSEVPQNLSASRPQDRQFILSSKKLLLSDSGFYLCAWTRDTRYGYTFGSGTRLTVV.

The CDR3 DNA sequence: TGTGCCAGCAGTTTATCCCCCCGGGACAGGCCGAACACTGAAGCTTTCTTT. Its translation: CASSLSPRDRPNTEAFF. The chain is built from TRBV27 and TRBJ1-1; 8 bases align to TRBD1. CDR1 MNHEY and CDR2 SMNVEV come from the germline V gene (reference sequence). The CDR3 totals 17 residues. J was trimmed by 1 base and V by 0 bases; bases with no gene match: 7.

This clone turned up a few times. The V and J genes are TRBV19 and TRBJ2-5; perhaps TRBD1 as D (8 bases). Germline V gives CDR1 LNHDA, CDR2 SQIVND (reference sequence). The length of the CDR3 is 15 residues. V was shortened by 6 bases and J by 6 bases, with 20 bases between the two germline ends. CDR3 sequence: CASRKTGGDVKTQYF. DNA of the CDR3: TGTGCCAGTAGAAAAACAGGGGGGGACGTCAAGACCCAGTACTTC.

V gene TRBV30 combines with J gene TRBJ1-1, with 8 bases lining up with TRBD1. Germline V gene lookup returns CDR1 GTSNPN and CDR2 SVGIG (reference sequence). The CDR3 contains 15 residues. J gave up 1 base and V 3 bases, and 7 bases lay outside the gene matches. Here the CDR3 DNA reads TGTGCCTGGAGAGAACCGGGACAGGCGAACACTGAAGCTTTCTTT. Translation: CAWREPGQANTEAFF.

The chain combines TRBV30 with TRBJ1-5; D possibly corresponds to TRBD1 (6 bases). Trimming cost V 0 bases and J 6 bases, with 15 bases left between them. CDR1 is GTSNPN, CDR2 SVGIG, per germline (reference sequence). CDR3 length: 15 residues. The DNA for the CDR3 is TGTGCCTGGAGTGTACACCGGGACAACCCTCAGCCCCAGCATTTT. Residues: CAWSVHRDNPQPQHF.

CDR3 amino acids: CASSLDEGEQYF. In DNA form, the CDR3 reads TGTGCCAGCAGCCTGGATGAGGGCGAGCAGTACTTC. The chain carries TRBV14 and TRBJ2-7; possible D gene TRBD2, 5 bases. V was cut by 4 bases and J by 6 bases, with 10 bases left in between. Germline V CDR1 and CDR2: SGHDN, FVKESK. The CDR3 is 12 amino acids. The variable domain in full, completed from reference TRBV14 and TRBJ2-7, reads EAGVTQFPSHSVIEKGQTVTLRCDPISGHDNLYWYRRVMGKEIKFLLHFVKESKQDESGMPNNRFLAERTGGTYSTLKVQPAELEDSGVYFCASSLDEGEQYFGPGTRLTVT.

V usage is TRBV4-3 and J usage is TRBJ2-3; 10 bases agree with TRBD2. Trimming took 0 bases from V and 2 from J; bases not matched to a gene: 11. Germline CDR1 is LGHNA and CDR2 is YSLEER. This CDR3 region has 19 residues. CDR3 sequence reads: CASSQDLRLLAGDTDTQYF. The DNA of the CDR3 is TGCGCCAGCAGCCAAGACCTTCGTCTGCTAGCGGGAGACACAGATACGCAGTATTTT.

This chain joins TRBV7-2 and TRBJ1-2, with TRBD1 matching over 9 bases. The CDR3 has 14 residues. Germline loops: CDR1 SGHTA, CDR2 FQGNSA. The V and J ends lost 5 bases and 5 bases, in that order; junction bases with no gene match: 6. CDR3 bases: TGTGCCAGCAGCACAACCGGGACAGGGTATGGCTACACCTTC. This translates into CASSTTGTGYGYTF.

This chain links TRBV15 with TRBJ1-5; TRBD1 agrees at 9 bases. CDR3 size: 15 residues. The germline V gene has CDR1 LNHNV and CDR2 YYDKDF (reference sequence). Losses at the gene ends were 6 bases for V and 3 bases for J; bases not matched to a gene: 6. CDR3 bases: TGTGCCACCAGAGGGGACAGGGATAACAATCAGCCCCAGCATTTT. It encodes CATRGDRDNNQPQHF.

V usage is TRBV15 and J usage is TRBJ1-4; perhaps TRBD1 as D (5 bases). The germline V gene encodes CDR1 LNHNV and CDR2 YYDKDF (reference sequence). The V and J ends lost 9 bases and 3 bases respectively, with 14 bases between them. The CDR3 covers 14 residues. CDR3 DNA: TGTGCCACAACCCAGGGTTATGCTAATGAAAAACTGTTTTTT. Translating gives CATTQGYANEKLFF.

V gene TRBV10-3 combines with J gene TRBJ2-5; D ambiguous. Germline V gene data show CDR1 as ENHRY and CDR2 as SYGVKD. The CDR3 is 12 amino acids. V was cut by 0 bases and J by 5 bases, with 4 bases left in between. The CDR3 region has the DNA TGTGCCATCAGTGAGTCGGAGGAGACCCAGTACTTC. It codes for CAISESEETQYF.

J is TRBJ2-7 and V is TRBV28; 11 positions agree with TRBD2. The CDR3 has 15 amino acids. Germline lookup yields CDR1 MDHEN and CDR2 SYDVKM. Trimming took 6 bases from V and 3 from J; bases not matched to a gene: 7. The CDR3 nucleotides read TGTGCCAGCAGCACCTTAACTAGCGGGAGCTACGAGCAGTACTTC. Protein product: CASSTLTSGSYEQYF.

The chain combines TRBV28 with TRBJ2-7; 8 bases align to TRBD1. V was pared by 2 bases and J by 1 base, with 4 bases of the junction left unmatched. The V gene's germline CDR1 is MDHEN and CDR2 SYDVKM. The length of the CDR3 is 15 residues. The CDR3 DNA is TGTGCCAGCAGTTTACCACGGACAGGGTCCTACGAGCAGTACTTC. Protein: CASSLPRTGSYEQYF.

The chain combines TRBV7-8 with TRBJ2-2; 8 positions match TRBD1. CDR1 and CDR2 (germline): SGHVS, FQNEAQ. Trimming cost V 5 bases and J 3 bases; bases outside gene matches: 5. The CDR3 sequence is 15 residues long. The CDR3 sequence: CASSLGQGDTGELFF. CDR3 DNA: TGTGCCAGCAGCCTAGGACAGGGCGACACCGGGGAGCTGTTTTTT.

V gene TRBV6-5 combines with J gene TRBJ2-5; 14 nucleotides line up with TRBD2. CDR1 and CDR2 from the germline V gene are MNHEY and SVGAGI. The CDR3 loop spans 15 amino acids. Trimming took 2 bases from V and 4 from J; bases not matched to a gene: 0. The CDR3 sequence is CASSYGTSGRETQYF. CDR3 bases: TGTGCCAGCAGTTACGGGACTAGCGGGAGAGAGACCCAGTACTTC.

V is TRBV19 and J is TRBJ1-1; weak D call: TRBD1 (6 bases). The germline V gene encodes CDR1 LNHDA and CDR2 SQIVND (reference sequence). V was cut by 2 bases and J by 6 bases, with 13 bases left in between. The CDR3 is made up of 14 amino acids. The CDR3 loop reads CASSITDRLAEAFF. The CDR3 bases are TGTGCCAGTAGTATAACCGACAGGCTCGCTGAAGCTTTCTTT.

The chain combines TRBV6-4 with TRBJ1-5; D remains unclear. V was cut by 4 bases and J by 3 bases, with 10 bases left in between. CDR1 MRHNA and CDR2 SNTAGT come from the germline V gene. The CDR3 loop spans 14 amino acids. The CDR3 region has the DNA TGTGCCAGCAGTGTGAACAGTCTCAATCAGCCCCAGCATTTT. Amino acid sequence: CASSVNSLNQPQHF.

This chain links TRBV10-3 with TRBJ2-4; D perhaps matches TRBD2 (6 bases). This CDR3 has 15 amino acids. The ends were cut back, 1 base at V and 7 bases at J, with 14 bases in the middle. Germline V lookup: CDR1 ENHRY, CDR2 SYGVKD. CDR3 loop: CAISEFWEVDNIQYF. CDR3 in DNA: TGTGCCATCAGTGAGTTTTGGGAGGTAGACAACATTCAGTACTTC.